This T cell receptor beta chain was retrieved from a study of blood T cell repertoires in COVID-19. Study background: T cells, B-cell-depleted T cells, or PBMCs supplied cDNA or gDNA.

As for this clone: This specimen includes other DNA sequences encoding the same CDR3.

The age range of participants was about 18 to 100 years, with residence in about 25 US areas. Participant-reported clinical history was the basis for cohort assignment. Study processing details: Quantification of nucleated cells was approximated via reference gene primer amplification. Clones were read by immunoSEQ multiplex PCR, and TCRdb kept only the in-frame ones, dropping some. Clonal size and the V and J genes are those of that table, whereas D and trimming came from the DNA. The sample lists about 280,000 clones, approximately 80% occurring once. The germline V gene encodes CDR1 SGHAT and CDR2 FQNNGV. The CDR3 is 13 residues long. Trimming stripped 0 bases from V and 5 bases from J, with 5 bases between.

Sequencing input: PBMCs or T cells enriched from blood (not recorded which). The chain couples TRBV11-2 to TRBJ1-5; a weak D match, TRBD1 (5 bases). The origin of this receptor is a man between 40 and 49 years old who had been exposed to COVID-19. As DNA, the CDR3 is TGTGCCAGCAGCTTAGACAGGGATCAGCCCCAGCATTTT. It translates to CASSLDRDQPQHF.